What follows are 3 T cell receptor beta chains derived from one specimen sequenced in a study of vaccination and CD4 T cells after COVID-19 (dated by TCRdb to the early 2020s). To prepare the library, PCR was applied. Sequencing relied on an Illumina iSeq 100. At the Johns Hopkins FTIC core, DNA from the cultured CD4+ T cells underwent TCR sequencing with the Oncomine TCR Beta short-read assay. In-frame beta chains were kept once TCRdb had trimmed the public reads at Q25 with fastp and called clones with MiXCR. Each entry is one CDR3 protein sequence, shown with its most common DNA and genes. The table for this sample lists about 16,000 distinct CDR3 sequences; about half of them were counted only once. The ten largest make up roughly 15% of the sample. The sample's time point label, decoded: late sampling 161 to 241 days after vaccination in a few convalescent patients. The treatment or condition label, as the study defines it: roughly 11-day PBMC culture with coronavirus spike peptide pools or control peptides (ViraFEST assay).

No antigen is known for these receptors. Sequencing used CD4+ T cells from blood, cultured in vitro, obtained about 7 months after SARS-CoV-2 vaccination. The receptors originated from a human donor who had recovered from COVID-19.

This clonotype was seen a few times. This chain connects TRBV6-1 to TRBJ2-1; D ambiguous. CDR1 and CDR2 from the germline V gene are MNHNS and SASEGT. The CDR3 runs 13 residues. V lost 6 bases and J lost 8, with 14 bases in between. The CDR3 loop reads CASRSRAADEQFF. For the CDR3, the DNA is TGTGCCAGCAGGAGCCGGGCCGCGGATGAGCAGTTCTTC.

Only a few counts were recorded for this clonotype. The V and J genes are TRBV4-2 and TRBJ2-7; 11 bases align to TRBD1. Trimming cost V 2 bases and J 1 base; bases outside gene matches: 4. The CDR3 runs to 16 residues. Germline CDR1 LGHNA, CDR2 YNFKEQ. CDR3 protein: CASSQMGTGGSYEQYF. The CDR3 DNA is TGTGCCAGCAGCCAAATGGGGACAGGGGGGTCCTACGAGCAGTACTTC.

This clonotype has a handful of counts. This chain uses TRBV7-3 with TRBJ2-5; a possible D gene is TRBD2 (5 bases). Germline assignment: CDR1 SGHTA and CDR2 FQGTGA. This CDR3 comprises 13 residues. V shed 6 bases and J shed 4 bases, with 12 bases lying between them. This CDR3 reads CASSLSGPETQYF. Written as DNA, the CDR3 is TGTGCCAGCAGTCTAAGCGGCCCAGAGACCCAGTACTTC.